This is a list of T cell receptor beta chains from one sample in a study of blood T cell repertoires in COVID-19. Profiling relied on immunoSEQ multiplex PCR, and the TCRdb table lists in-frame clones only, not all of them. The sample contains around 150,000 clones, 86% of which appear only once. The sequencing input was peripheral blood. These receptor sequences come from a man aged 60 to 69 with acute or convalescent COVID-19. Each CDR3 is given with its conserved first and last residue. The D gene is left open where the match is weak. Size values are once, few and many counts, or a class for expanded clones, and some rows have none.

V	D	J	size	CDR3	DNA
TRBV7-8	TRBD1	TRBJ1-1	.	CASTPRRGQGDTEAFF	TGTGCCAGCACCCCCCGGAGGGGGCAGGGTGACACTGAAGCTTTCTTT
TRBV5-1	TRBD1	TRBJ1-4	.	CASSLEVKTGLNNEKLFF	TGCGCCAGCAGCTTGGAAGTGAAGACAGGGCTGAATAATGAAAAACTGTTTTTT
TRBV5-1	TRBD1	TRBJ2-7	.	CASSPGRGGQDYEQYF	TGCGCCAGCAGCCCAGGTAGAGGGGGACAGGACTACGAGCAGTACTTC
TRBV28	TRBD2	TRBJ2-7	.	CASNLAGSREQYF	TGTGCCAGCAACCTAGCGGGAAGTCGCGAGCAGTACTTC
TRBV2	.	TRBJ1-1	.	CASSEVGRSNTEAFF	TGTGCCAGCAGTGAAGTAGGCAGGTCGAACACTGAAGCTTTCTTT
TRBV9	.	TRBJ2-3	.	CASSPGQSLFTDTQYF	TGTGCCAGCAGCCCCGGACAGAGCCTATTCACAGATACGCAGTATTTT
TRBV5-1	.	TRBJ1-2	.	CASSLEGHPTNYGYTF	TGCGCCAGCAGCTTGGAGGGACACCCGACTAACTATGGCTACACCTTC
TRBV10-1	TRBD1	TRBJ2-1	.	CASSEDRTGSLIAPNEQFF	TGCGCCAGCAGTGAGGATAGGACAGGGAGCCTAATAGCCCCCAATGAGCAGTTCTTC
TRBV18	.	TRBJ1-4	.	CASSPGQGHEKLFF	TGTGCCAGCTCACCAGGGCAGGGTCATGAAAAACTGTTTTTT
TRBV4-1	.	TRBJ1-1	.	CASSQVEGGTEAFF	TGCGCCAGCAGCCAAGTGGAGGGCGGCACTGAAGCTTTCTTT
TRBV30	.	TRBJ1-2	.	CAWSVTLGYGYTF	TGTGCCTGGAGTGTAACCCTAGGCTATGGCTACACCTTC
TRBV28	.	TRBJ2-5	once	CASSFFRGETQYF	TGTGCCAGCAGTTTCTTTCGAGGGGAGACCCAGTACTTC
TRBV18	TRBD1	TRBJ2-7	.	CASSHTGAEQYF	TGTGCCAGCTCACACACAGGGGCCGAGCAGTACTTC
TRBV5-1	.	TRBJ2-1	.	CASSLAPGGSSSYNEQFF	TGCGCCAGCAGCTTAGCTCCCGGCGGCTCAAGCTCCTACAATGAGCAGTTCTTC
TRBV24-1	TRBD2	TRBJ2-2	.	CATSDPTSGVNTGELFF	TGTGCCACCAGTGATCCGACTAGCGGGGTGAACACCGGGGAGCTGTTTTTT
TRBV5-1	TRBD1	TRBJ1-6	.	CASSPRTGGDNSPLHF	TGCGCCAGCAGCCCAAGGACAGGGGGCGATAATTCACCCCTCCACTTT
TRBV3-1/TRBV3-2	.	TRBJ2-7	.	CASSQARGGHYEQYF	TGTGCCAGCAGCCAAGCCAGGGGTGGTCACTACGAGCAGTACTTC
TRBV4-2	TRBD2	TRBJ2-5	.	CASSQGWLAGAGRETQYF	TGTGCCAGCAGCCAAGGGTGGCTAGCGGGAGCGGGTCGAGAGACCCAGTACTTC
TRBV5-1	.	TRBJ2-3	.	CASSPDSNPQITQYF	TGCGCCAGCAGCCCTGACAGCAATCCACAGATAACGCAGTATTTT
TRBV11-2	TRBD2	TRBJ2-3	.	CASSSAGIQYF	TGTGCCAGCAGCTCAGCGGGGATACAGTATTTT
TRBV7-9	.	TRBJ1-2	.	CASSSGRNYGYTF	TGTGCCAGCAGCTCCGGCAGGAACTATGGCTACACCTTC
TRBV5-1	.	TRBJ1-1	few	CASSLTLRVAIMNTEAFF	TGCGCCAGCAGCTTGACCCTAAGGGTAGCGATAATGAACACTGAAGCTTTCTTT
TRBV5-5	.	TRBJ1-1	.	CASSLMGAANTEAFF	TGTGCCAGCAGCTTGATGGGGGCGGCGAACACTGAAGCTTTCTTT
TRBV19	.	TRBJ1-1	.	CASSIARGGEATEAFF	TGTGCCAGTAGTATAGCCCGGGGGGGAGAGGCCACTGAAGCTTTCTTT
TRBV20-1	TRBD1	TRBJ1-2	.	CSQGVHYGYTF	TGCAGCCAGGGGGTTCACTATGGCTACACCTTC
TRBV29-1	.	TRBJ2-3	.	CSVETSTDTQYF	TGCAGCGTTGAAACTAGCACAGATACGCAGTATTTT
TRBV10-3	.	TRBJ1-5	many	CAISPHGLTWGQPQHF	TGTGCCATCAGTCCACACGGATTGACCTGGGGCCAGCCCCAGCATTTT
TRBV29-1	.	TRBJ1-2	.	CSVDQENYGYTF	TGCAGCGTTGACCAGGAAAACTATGGCTACACCTTC